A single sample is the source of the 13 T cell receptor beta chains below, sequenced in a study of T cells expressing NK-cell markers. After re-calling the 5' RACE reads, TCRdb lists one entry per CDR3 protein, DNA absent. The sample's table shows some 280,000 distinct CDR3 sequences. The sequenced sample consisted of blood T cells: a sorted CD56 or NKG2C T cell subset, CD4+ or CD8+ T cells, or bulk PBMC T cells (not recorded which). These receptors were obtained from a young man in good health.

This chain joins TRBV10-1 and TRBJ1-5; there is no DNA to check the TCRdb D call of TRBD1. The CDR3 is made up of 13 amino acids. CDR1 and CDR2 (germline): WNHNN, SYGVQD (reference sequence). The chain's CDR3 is CARIQGSNQPQHF.

CDR3 in amino acids: CASSLGVGDVYEQFF. V usage is TRBV7-8 and J usage is TRBJ2-1; TCRdb reports TRBD2, a call that lacks DNA to check it against. Germline lookup yields CDR1 SGHVS and CDR2 FQNEAQ. This CDR3 spans 15 amino acids.

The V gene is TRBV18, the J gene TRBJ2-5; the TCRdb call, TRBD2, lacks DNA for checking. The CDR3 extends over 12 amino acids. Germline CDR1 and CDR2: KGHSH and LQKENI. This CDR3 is CASSPSGETQYF.

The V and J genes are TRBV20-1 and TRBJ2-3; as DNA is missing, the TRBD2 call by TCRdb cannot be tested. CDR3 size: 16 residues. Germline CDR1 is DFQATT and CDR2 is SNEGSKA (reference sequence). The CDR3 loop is CSAIDGRVAATDTQYF.

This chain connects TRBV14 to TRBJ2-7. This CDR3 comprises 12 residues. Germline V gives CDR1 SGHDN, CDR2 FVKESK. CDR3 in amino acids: CASSQIFYEQYF. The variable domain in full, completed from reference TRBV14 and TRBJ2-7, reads EAGVTQFPSHSVIEKGQTVTLRCDPISGHDNLYWYRRVMGKEIKFLLHFVKESKQDESGMPNNRFLAERTGGTYSTLKVQPAELEDSGVYFCASSQIFYEQYFGPGTRLTVT.

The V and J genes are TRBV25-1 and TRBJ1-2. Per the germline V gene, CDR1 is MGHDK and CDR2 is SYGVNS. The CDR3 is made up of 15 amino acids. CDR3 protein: CASSESGLKSYGYTF.

CDR3 amino acids: CASSLGLRRGSGSQETQYF. The rearrangement uses TRBV11-2 and TRBJ2-5; the TCRdb call, TRBD2, lacks DNA for checking. CDR1 is SGHAT and CDR2 is FQNNGV in the germline V gene. The CDR3 is 19 residues long. The variable domain in full, with the rest retrieved from reference TRBV11-2 and TRBJ2-5, is EAGVAQSPRYKIIEKRQSVAFWCNPISGHATLYWYQQILGQGPKLLIQFQNNGVVDDSQLPKDRFSAERLKGVDSTLKIQPAKLEDSAVYLCASSLGLRRGSGSQETQYFGPGTRLLVL.

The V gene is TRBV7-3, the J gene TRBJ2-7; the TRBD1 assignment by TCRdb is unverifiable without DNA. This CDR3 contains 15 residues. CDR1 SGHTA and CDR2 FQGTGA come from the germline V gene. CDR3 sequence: CASSEGPSEFDEQYF.

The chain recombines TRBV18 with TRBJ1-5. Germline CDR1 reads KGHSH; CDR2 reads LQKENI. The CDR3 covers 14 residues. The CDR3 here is CASSPTGGRHPQHF.

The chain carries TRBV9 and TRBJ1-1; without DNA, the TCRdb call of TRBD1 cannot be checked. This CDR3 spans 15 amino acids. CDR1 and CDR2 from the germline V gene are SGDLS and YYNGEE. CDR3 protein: CASSGGTARITEAFF.

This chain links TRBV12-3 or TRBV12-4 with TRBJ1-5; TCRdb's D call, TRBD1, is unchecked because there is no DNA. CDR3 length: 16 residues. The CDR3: CASSPHRGQGGQPQHF.

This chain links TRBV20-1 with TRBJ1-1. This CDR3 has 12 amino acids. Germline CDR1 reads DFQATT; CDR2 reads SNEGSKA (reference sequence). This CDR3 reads CSVLDKNTEAFF.

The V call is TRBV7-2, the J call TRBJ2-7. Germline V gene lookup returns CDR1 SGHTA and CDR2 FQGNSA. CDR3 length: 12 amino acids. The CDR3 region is CASSFVGYEQYF.